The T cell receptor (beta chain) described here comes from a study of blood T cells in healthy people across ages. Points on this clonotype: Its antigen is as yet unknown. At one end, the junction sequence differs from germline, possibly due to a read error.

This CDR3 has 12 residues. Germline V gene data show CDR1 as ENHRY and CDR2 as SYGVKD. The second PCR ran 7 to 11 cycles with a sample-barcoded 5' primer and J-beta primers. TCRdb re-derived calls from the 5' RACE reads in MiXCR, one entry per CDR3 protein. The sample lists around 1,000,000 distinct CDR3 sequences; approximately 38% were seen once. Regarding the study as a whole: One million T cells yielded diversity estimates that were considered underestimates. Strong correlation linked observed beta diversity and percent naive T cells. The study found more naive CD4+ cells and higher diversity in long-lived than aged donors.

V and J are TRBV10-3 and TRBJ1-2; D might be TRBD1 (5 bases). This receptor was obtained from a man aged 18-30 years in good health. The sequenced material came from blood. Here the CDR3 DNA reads TGTACCATCAGTACAGGAAACTATGGCTACACCTTC. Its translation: CTISTGNYGYTF.